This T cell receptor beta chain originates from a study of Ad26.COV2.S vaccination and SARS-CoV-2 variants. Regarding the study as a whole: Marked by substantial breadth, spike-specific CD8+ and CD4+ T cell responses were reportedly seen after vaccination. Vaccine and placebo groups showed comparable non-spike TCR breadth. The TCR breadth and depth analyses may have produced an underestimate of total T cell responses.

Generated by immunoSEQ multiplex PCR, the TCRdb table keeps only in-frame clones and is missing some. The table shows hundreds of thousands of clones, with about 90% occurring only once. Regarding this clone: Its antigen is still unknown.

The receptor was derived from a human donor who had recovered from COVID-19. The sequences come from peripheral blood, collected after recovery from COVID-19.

The CDR3 is CASSPRVGVGNEQFF. The CDR3 nucleotides are TGTGCCAGCAGCCCCAGGGTGGGCGTAGGTAATGAGCAGTTCTTC. The rearrangement joins TRBV7-6 to TRBJ2-1; weak D call: TRBD1 (5 bases). This CDR3 comprises 15 residues. Germline V lookup: CDR1 SGHVS, CDR2 FNYEAQ. V lost 5 bases to trimming and J lost 7 bases, with 18 bases between them.